This paragraph covers one T cell receptor (beta chain) sequence. What it recognizes is unknown. Germline lookup yields CDR1 SEHNR and CDR2 FQNEAQ (reference sequence). V lost 5 bases and J lost 4, with 17 bases in between. The length of the CDR3 is 15 residues. The entry originates in a study of beta chain features in type 1 diabetes. Findings and caveats of the study: The naive, central memory and Treg TCRB repertoires showed an apparent similarity that was greater among patients than among healthy donors.

All of the isolated RNA was reverse transcribed, so expressed TCRB transcripts were sequenced. Several million reads per sample on average were obtained from naive, central memory and regulatory T cell samples. Some clones are missing from TCRdb's copy, which holds only in-frame ones; the method was immunoSEQ multiplex PCR. The sample shows 860,000 or so clones, 17% of them seen only once. The source material was naive CD4+ T cells from blood. The gene calls are TRBV7-9 and TRBJ1-1; D is undetermined. This receptor was obtained from a woman under 30 in good health. This chain's CDR3 is CASSHGDRATTEAFF. The CDR3 bases are TGTGCCAGCAGCCATGGCGATAGGGCAACCACTGAAGCTTTCTTT.